The clone carrying this TCR beta chain was found many times. The target antigen is unknown. A diagnosis was made from clinical symptoms together with serum thyroxine, TRAb, thyroid ultrasound and orbital computed tomography. The PBMCs originated from more than 8 ml of fresh peripheral blood. The sample is drawn from a study of Graves' ophthalmopathy and Graves' hyperthyroidism. Study-wide background: Specimen type is peripheral blood, obtained at initial diagnosis before any treatment.

Germline CDR1 reads GTSNPN; CDR2 reads SVGIG (reference sequence). This CDR3 region has 13 residues. V gave up 5 bases and J gave up 4 bases, with 13 bases separating them. Study-wide results and limits: Most thyroid-expanded clonotypes exceeding 0.001 frequency were also found in blood.

Investigators amplified TCR beta CDR3 regions from RNA transcripts. A first-round RT-PCR used HTBI primers, followed by a second-round multiplex PCR. TCRdb independently ran MiXCR on the multiplex PCR reads; one entry per CDR3 protein. In the table there are 200,000 to 250,000 distinct CDR3 sequences, 20% to 25% of which are singletons. The chain is built from TRBV30 and TRBJ2-3, with D perhaps matching TRBD1 or TRBD2 (5 bases each). The origin of this receptor is a woman aged 45-60 years with Graves' ophthalmopathy. Material for sequencing was peripheral blood. The CDR3 DNA sequence: TGTGCCTGGTCGGTTGGGGGTGCAGATACGCAGTATTTT. It translates to CAWSVGGADTQYF. Filled out from reference TRBV30 and TRBJ2-3, the complete variable domain reads SQTIHQWPATLVQPVGSPLSLECTVEGTSNPNLYWYRQAAGRGLQLLFYSVGIGQISSEVPQNLSASRPQDRQFILSSKKLLLSDSGFYLCAWSVGGADTQYFGPGTRLTVL.